These 14 T cell receptor beta chains were sequenced from one sample in a study of naive and memory T cell subsets. The beta constant-region primer was an equimolar mix of two oligonucleotides covering TRBC1 and TRBC2. The ligated cDNA underwent four PCR rounds using SP2 and nested alpha and beta constant-region primers. TCRdb re-called the UMI-ligation and nested PCR reads with MiXCR, one entry per CDR3 protein. The data show approximately 80,000 distinct CDR3 sequences, 9% to 9.5% seen once. The sample taken for sequencing was naive CD8+ T cells from blood. These receptors were collected from a human donor in good health.

This clonotype was seen a few times. The V and J genes are TRBV12-3 or TRBV12-4 and TRBJ1-5, with D perhaps matching TRBD1 (6 bases). Trimming cost V 0 bases and J 4 bases, with 16 bases left between them. The CDR3 consists of 17 residues. In DNA, the CDR3 is TGTGCCAGCAGTTTAGCATCGGGGGCAGGGCGAAATCAGCCCCAGCATTTT. It is translated as CASSLASGAGRNQPQHF.

Here the CDR3 reads CASSATEGGELGSTDTQYF. CDR3 DNA sequence: TGTGCCAGCAGTGCAACTGAGGGGGGGGAACTTGGGAGCACAGATACGCAGTATTTT. This chain uses TRBV2 with TRBJ2-3; TRBD2 might be the D (7 bases). Per the germline V gene, CDR1 is SNHLY and CDR2 is FYNNEI. V was trimmed by 4 bases and J by 0 bases, leaving 23 bases between them. This CDR3 has 19 residues.

This clonotype was picked up a small number of times. The rearrangement links TRBV27 to TRBJ2-3, with D possibly being TRBD2 (6 bases). CDR3 length: 19 residues. Deletions cut 2 bases from V and 2 bases from J, with 23 bases between. Germline loops: CDR1 MNHEY, CDR2 SMNVEV (reference sequence). The DNA for the CDR3 is TGTGCCAGCAGTTTAGGCGGGAATGATAGATATATGTTCACAGATACGCAGTATTTT. It specifies CASSLGGNDRYMFTDTQYF.

This clonotype was observed many times. The V gene is TRBV30, the J gene TRBJ1-2, with 8 bases matching TRBD1. V was clipped by 1 base and J by 0 bases; unmatched bases: 16. Germline-derived CDR1 and CDR2 are GTSNPN and SVGIG (reference sequence). The CDR3 length is 19 residues. CDR3 nucleotides: TGTGCCTGGAGTGGTTCCTCGCCGGGACAGGAAATTTCTAACTATGGCTACACCTTC. Translated, it gives CAWSGSSPGQEISNYGYTF. The complete variable domain, with remaining parts taken from reference TRBV30 and TRBJ1-2, reads SQTIHQWPATLVQPVGSPLSLECTVEGTSNPNLYWYRQAAGRGLQLLFYSVGIGQISSEVPQNLSASRPQDRQFILSSKKLLLSDSGFYLCAWSGSSPGQEISNYGYTFGSGTRLTVV.

Many counts were recorded for this clonotype. This sequence joins TRBV10-3 and TRBJ2-1; 11 bases line up with TRBD1. The V gene's germline CDR1 is ENHRY and CDR2 SYGVKD. The CDR3 spans 15 residues. V lost 6 bases, J lost 6 bases, and 7 bases stayed unmatched. CDR3 coding DNA: TGTGCCATCAGAGAACCGGGACAGGGGGTCAATGAGCAGTTCTTC. Amino acids: CAIREPGQGVNEQFF.

Only a few counts were recorded for this clonotype. This chain joins TRBV29-1 and TRBJ2-7; unclear D gene. Germline V gene lookup returns CDR1 SQVTM and CDR2 ANQGSEA. The CDR3 length is 13 residues. V was cut by 3 bases and J by 2 bases, with 11 bases left in between. This CDR3 reads CSVESPRAYEQYF. The CDR3 DNA follows: TGCAGCGTTGAGAGCCCCCGGGCCTACGAGCAGTACTTC.

This chain uses TRBV10-2 with TRBJ2-3; D is possibly TRBD1 or TRBD2 (5 bases each). CDR1 is WSHSY, CDR2 SAAADI, per germline. CDR3 length: 15 residues. V was trimmed by 2 bases and J by 2 bases, leaving 11 bases between them. Here the CDR3 DNA reads TGCGCCAGCAGTGAGATTCGAGGGGACACAGATACGCAGTATTTT. Protein product: CASSEIRGDTDTQYF.

This clonotype occurred a few times. The gene calls are TRBV5-1 and TRBJ2-1; maybe TRBD2 (5 bases). Trimming pared 0 bases from V and 7 bases from J, leaving 14 bases between. CDR1 is SGHRS, CDR2 YFSETQ, per germline. This CDR3 has 15 residues. The CDR3 loop is CASSLVGGSQNEQFF. In nucleotides, the CDR3 is TGCGCCAGCAGCTTGGTAGGAGGTTCCCAGAATGAGCAGTTCTTC.

The genes are TRBV2 and TRBJ2-2; D is undetermined. CDR1 and CDR2 (germline): SNHLY, FYNNEI. The CDR3 loop spans 14 amino acids. V gave up 0 bases and J gave up 1 base, with 3 bases separating them. CDR3 nucleotides: TGTGCCAGCAGTGAAGCCGAGAACACCGGGGAGCTGTTTTTT. Translation gives CASSEAENTGELFF.

This clonotype was observed a few times. This rearrangement joins TRBV7-3 to TRBJ1-1; D is perhaps TRBD1 (6 bases). The V gene's germline CDR1 is SGHTA and CDR2 FQGTGA. The CDR3 covers 17 residues. Trimming stripped 0 bases from V and 0 bases from J, with 14 bases between. The CDR3 spells CASSLTGLRGMNTEAFF. CDR3 coding DNA: TGTGCCAGCAGCTTAACGGGCTTGAGGGGGATGAACACTGAAGCTTTCTTT.

This clonotype has ten or more counts. This chain connects TRBV12-3 or TRBV12-4 to TRBJ1-2; 11 bases line up with TRBD1. The CDR3 covers 14 residues. With 6 bases clipped from V and 7 bases from J, the junction kept 7 bases outside the gene matches. The CDR3 here is CASSEGQGAGGYTF. The CDR3, as DNA: TGTGCCAGCAGCGAAGGACAGGGGGCAGGTGGCTACACCTTC.

This clonotype has a count of ten or more. The V gene is TRBV6-5, the J gene TRBJ2-5; possibly TRBD1 or TRBD2 for D (5 bases each). CDR1 is MNHEY and CDR2 is SVGAGI in the germline V gene. The ends were cut back, 7 bases at V and 2 bases at J, with 17 bases in the middle. CDR3 length equals 15 residues. CDR3 bases: TGTGCCAGCAAGGGAGAACTCGGGACGCAAGAGACCCAGTACTTC. Its translation is CASKGELGTQETQYF.

J is TRBJ2-7 and V is TRBV3-1; 11 bases agree with TRBD1. Per germline, CDR1 LGHDT and CDR2 YNNKEL (reference sequence). This CDR3 spans 17 amino acids. J gave up 2 bases and V 1 base, and 7 bases lay outside the gene matches. For the CDR3, the DNA is TGTGCCAGCAGCCAAGGGACAGGGGGCTCATACCCCTACGAGCAGTACTTC. Translation gives CASSQGTGGSYPYEQYF.

The sample holds many counts of this clonotype. This rearrangement joins TRBV27 to TRBJ1-4; D call uncertain. The CDR3 loop spans 13 amino acids. CDR1 is MNHEY and CDR2 is SMNVEV in the germline V gene (reference sequence). V was shortened by 6 bases and J by 8 bases, with 13 bases between the two germline ends. DNA for the CDR3: TGTGCCAGCAGCTACAACAGCGGGGAAAAACTGTTTTTT. The encoded protein is CASSYNSGEKLFF.